Given below is one T cell receptor (beta chain) in context. This sample is drawn from a study of cytomegalovirus exposure and HLA in healthy donors. The PCR was carried out with 60 Vbeta primers and 13 Jbeta primers. Sequencing was performed with immunoSEQ multiplex PCR; in TCRdb, only in-frame clones are kept and a portion is missing. Of over 100,000 clones detected, 75% to 85% appear once; the ten largest clones hold approximately 1.1%. The specimen was PBMCs. The TCR comes from a male donor in good health and CMV-seronegative.

The CDR3: CASSQGQGSYEQYF. The CDR3 region has the DNA TGTGCCAGCAGCCAAGGGCAGGGATCCTACGAGCAGTACTTC. V is TRBV14 and J is TRBJ2-7; tentative D call: TRBD1 (5 bases). Germline CDR1 and CDR2: SGHDN and FVKESK. The V and J ends lost 1 base and 1 base respectively, with 8 bases between them. The length of the CDR3 is 14 residues.